The present entry profiles one T cell receptor (beta chain) with its context. The antigen is unknown. This sample stems from a study of shared clonotypes between healthy human individuals. It was across several immunoSEQ plates that each subset's genomic DNA was evenly split. This table comes from immunoSEQ multiplex PCR, and its TCRdb copy is limited to in-frame clones, with some not included. The sample carries more than 550,000 clones, around 70% recorded once. Overall study findings and caveats: A handful of donors held about 5% of naive CD4 clonotypes in common. Lower generation probabilities were found for non-shared clonotypes than for those shared by all four donors.

V was clipped by 6 bases and J by 3 bases, with 12 bases between them. The CDR3 contains 13 residues. Donors comprised healthy HIV-negative adults lacking recent acute infections or vaccinations. The receptor was isolated from a woman in her twenties or thirties in good health. The sample was memory CD4+ T cells sorted from blood. As for subset: CD45RA-negative fraction. J is TRBJ2-7 and V is TRBV23-1; tentative D call: TRBD1 (6 bases). TRBV23-1 is marked as an open reading frame, function uncertain. CDR3 protein: CASSPGHHYEQYF. CDR3 bases: TGCGCCAGCAGCCCGGGACATCACTACGAGCAGTACTTC.